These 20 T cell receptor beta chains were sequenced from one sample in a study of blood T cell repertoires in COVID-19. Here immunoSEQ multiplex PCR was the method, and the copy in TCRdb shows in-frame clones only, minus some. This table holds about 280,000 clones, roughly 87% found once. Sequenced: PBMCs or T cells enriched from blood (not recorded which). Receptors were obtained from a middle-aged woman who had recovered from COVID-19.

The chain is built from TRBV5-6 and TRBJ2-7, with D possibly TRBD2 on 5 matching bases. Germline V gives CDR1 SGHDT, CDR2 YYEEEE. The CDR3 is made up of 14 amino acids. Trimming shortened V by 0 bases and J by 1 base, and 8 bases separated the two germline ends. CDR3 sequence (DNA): TGTGCCAGCAGCTTGGAAGCGGTGTCCTACGAGCAGTACTTC. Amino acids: CASSLEAVSYEQYF.

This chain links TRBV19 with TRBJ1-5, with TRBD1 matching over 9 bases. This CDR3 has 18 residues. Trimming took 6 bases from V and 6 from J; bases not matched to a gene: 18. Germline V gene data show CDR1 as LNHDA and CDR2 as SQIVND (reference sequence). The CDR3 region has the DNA TGTGCCAGTAGCTGGGGACCGGGACAGGGAGGACCTATTCAGCCCCAGCATTTT. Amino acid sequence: CASSWGPGQGGPIQPQHF.

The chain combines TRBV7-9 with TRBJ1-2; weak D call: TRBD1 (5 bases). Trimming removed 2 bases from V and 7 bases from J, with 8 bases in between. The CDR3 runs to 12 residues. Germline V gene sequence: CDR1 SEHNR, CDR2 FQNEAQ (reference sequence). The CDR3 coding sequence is TGTGCCAGCAGCTTATCTGACAGTGGCTACACCTTC. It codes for CASSLSDSGYTF. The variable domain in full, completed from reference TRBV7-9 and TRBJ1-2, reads DTGVSQNPRHKITKRGQNVTFRCDPISEHNRLYWYRQTLGQGPEFLTYFQNEAQLEKSRLLSDRFSAERPKGSFSTLEIQRTEQGDSAMYLCASSLSDSGYTFGSGTRLTVV.

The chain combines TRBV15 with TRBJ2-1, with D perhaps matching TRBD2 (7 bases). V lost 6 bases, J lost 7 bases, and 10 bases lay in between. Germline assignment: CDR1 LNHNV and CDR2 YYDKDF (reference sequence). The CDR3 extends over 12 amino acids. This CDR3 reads CATRRGLNEQFF. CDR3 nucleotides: TGTGCCACCAGGCGGGGGCTTAATGAGCAGTTCTTC.

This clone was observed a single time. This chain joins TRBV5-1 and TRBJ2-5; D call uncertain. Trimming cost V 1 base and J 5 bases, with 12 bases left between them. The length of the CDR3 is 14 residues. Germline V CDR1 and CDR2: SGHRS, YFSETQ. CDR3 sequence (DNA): TGCGCCAGCAGCTTGTCGGTCCCCGAGGAGACCCAGTACTTC. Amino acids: CASSLSVPEETQYF.

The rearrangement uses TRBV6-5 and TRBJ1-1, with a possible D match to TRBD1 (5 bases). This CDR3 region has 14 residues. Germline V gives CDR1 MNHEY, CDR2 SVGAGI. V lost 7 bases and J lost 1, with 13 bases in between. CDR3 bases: TGTGCCAGCACCTGGACAAGAAAGAACACTGAAGCTTTCTTT. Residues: CASTWTRKNTEAFF.

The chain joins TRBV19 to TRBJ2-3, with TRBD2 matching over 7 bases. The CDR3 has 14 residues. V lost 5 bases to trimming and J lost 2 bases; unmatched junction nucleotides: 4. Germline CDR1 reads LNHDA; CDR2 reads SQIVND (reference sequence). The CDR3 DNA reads TGTGCCAGTAGTCCTAGCGGAGCCACAGATACGCAGTATTTT. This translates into CASSPSGATDTQYF.

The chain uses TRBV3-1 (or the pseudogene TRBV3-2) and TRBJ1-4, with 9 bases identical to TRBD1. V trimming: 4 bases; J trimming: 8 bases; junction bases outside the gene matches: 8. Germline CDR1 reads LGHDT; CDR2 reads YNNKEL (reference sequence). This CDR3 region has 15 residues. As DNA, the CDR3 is TGTGCCAGCAGCCGCCTAGTTGGACAGGGGGAAAAACTGTTTTTT. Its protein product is CASSRLVGQGEKLFF.

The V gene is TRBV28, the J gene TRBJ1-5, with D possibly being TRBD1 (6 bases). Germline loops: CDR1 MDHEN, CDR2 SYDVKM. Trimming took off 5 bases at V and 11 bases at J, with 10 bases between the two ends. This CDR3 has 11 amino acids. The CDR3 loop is CASSPQGTQHF. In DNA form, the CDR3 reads TGTGCCAGCAGTCCACAGGGAACCCAGCATTTT.

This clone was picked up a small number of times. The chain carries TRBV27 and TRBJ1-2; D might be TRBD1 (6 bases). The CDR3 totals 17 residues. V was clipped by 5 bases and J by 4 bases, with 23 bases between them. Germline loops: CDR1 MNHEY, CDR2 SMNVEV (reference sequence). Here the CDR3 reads CASSIPPHRTALYGYTF. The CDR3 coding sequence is TGTGCCAGCAGTATCCCCCCTCACAGGACAGCCCTCTATGGCTACACCTTC.

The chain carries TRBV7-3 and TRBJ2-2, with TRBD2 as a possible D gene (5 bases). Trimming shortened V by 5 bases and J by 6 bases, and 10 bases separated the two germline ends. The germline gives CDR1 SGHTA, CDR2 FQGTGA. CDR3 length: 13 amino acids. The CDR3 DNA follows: TGTGCCAGCAGCCAAGGCGGGCCCGGGGAGCTGTTTTTT. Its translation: CASSQGGPGELFF. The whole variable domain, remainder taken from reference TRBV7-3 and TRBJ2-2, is GAGVSQTPSNKVTEKGKYVELRCDPISGHTALYWYRQSLGQGPEFLIYFQGTGAADDSGLPNDRFFAVRPEGSVSTLKIQRTERGDSAVYLCASSQGGPGELFFGEGSRLTVL.

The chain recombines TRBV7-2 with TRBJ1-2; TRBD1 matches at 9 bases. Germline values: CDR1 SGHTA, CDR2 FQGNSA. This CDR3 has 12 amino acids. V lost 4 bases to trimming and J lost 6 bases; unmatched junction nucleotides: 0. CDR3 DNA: TGTGCCAGCAGCTGGGACAGGGATGGCTACACCTTC. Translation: CASSWDRDGYTF.

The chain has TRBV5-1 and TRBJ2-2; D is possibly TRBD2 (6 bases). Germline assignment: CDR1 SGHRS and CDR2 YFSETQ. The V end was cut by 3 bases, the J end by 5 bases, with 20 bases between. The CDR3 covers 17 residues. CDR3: CASSSDRDLPGTGELFF. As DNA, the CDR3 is TGCGCCAGCAGCTCGGACCGGGACTTACCCGGGACCGGGGAGCTGTTTTTT.

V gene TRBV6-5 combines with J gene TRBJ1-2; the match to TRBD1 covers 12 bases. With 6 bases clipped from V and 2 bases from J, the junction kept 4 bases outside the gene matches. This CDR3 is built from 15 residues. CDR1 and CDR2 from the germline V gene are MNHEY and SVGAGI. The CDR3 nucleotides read TGTGCCAGCAGGCCGGGACAGGGGGCGAACTATGGCTACACCTTC. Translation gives CASRPGQGANYGYTF.

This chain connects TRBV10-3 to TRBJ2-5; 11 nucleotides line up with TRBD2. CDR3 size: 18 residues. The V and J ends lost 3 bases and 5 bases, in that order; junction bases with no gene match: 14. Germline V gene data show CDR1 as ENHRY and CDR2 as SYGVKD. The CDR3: CAISDQGLAGGDEETQYF. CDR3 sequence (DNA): TGTGCCATCAGTGATCAGGGGCTAGCGGGAGGAGATGAGGAGACCCAGTACTTC.

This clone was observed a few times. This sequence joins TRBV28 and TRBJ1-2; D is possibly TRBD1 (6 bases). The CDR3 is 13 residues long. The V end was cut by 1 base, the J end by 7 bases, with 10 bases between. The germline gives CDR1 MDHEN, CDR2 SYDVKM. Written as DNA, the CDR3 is TGTGCCAGCAGTTTATCGCGGGGGCTTGGCTACACCTTC. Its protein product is CASSLSRGLGYTF.

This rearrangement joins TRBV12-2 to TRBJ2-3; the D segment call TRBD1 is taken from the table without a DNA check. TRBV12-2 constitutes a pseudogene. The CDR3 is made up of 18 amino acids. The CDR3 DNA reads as TGTGCAAGTCGCACTCGTTTTCACAGGGGTCGGGGGCCAGATACGCAGTATTTT. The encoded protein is CASRTRFHRGRGPDTQYF.

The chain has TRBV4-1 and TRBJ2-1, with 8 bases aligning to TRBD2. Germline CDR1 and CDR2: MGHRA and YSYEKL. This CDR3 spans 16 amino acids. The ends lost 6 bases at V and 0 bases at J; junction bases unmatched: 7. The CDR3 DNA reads TGCGCCAGCAGTCAGATAGGGACTAGCTCCTACAATGAGCAGTTCTTC. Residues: CASSQIGTSSYNEQFF.

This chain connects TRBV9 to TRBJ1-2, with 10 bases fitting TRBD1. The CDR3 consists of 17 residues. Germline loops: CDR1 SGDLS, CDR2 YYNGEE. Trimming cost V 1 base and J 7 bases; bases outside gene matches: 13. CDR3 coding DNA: TGTGCCAGCAGCGTATCCTCGACAGGGGGCTTAAGCTCTGGCTACACCTTC. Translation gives CASSVSSTGGLSSGYTF.

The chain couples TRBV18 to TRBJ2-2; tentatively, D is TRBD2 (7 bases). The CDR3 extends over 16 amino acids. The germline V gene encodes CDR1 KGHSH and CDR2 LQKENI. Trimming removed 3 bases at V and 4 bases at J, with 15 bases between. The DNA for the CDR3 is TGTGCCAGCTCACCGAGACAAGGGGGGGCCACCGGGGAGCTGTTTTTT. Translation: CASSPRQGGATGELFF.